These 27 T cell receptor beta chains were all obtained from the same sample, sequenced in a study of T cells in Graves' hyperthyroidism and ophthalmopathy. TCR beta CDR3 region amplification was performed from RNA transcripts. Researchers ran a first-round RT-PCR on the TCR CDR3 using the HTBI primer set. MiXCR, applied by TCRdb to the multiplex PCR reads, yields one record per CDR3 protein. The sample lists about 640,000 distinct CDR3 sequences, 14% occurring once. The sequenced sample was blood. These TCRs come from a woman aged 45-65 years with Graves' ophthalmopathy.

This clonotype was seen only a few times. The chain combines TRBV4-1 with TRBJ1-1; D is possibly TRBD1 (5 bases). Deletions cut 1 base from V and 7 bases from J, with 22 bases between. Per the germline V gene, CDR1 is MGHRA and CDR2 is YSYEKL. This CDR3 is built from 17 residues. The CDR3 DNA is TGCGCCAGCAGCCAAGTAGGGGCGGAGGGGCGCGCTGATGAAGCTTTCTTT. Amino acid sequence: CASSQVGAEGRADEAFF.

Here the CDR3 reads CANRPLAGRSYEQYF. The DNA of the CDR3 is TGTGCCAACAGACCCCTAGCGGGCCGCTCCTACGAGCAGTACTTC. The chain has TRBV27 and TRBJ2-7, with 8 bases identical to TRBD2. CDR3 length: 15 amino acids. The V segment lost 10 bases and the J segment 0 bases; nucleotides outside the gene matches: 11. Germline V gives CDR1 MNHEY, CDR2 SMNVEV (reference sequence).

The chain links TRBV12-3 or TRBV12-4 to TRBJ1-1; TRBD1 matches at 7 bases. With V trimmed by 5 bases and J by 4 bases, 7 bases remained unmatched. The CDR3 has 14 amino acids. The CDR3 region has the DNA TGTGCCAGCAGTAAACAGGGGACGGGCACTGAAGCTTTCTTT. Translating it yields CASSKQGTGTEAFF.

This clonotype was seen at least ten times. This sequence joins TRBV20-1 and TRBJ2-7; tentative D call: TRBD1 (5 bases). The CDR3 is 13 residues long. Trimming pared 0 bases from V and 7 bases from J, leaving 13 bases between. Germline V gives CDR1 DFQATT, CDR2 SNEGSKA (reference sequence). The CDR3, as DNA: TGCAGTGCTAGAGATCAGGGTCCCGGGGAGCAGTACTTC. Translation: CSARDQGPGEQYF.

This clonotype was counted at least ten times. The V and J genes are TRBV7-2 and TRBJ1-4; weak D call: TRBD1 (6 bases). Germline V gene lookup returns CDR1 SGHTA and CDR2 FQGNSA. CDR3 length: 14 residues. Trimming cost V 0 bases and J 7 bases, with 9 bases left between them. The CDR3 spells CASSLAGGGEKLFF. CDR3 DNA: TGTGCCAGCAGCTTAGCAGGGGGAGGTGAAAAACTGTTTTTT.

The V and J genes are TRBV5-8 and TRBJ1-5; no reliable D call. The CDR3 runs 15 residues. The germline CDR1 and CDR2 sequences are SGHTS and YDEGEE. V shed 0 bases and J shed 0 bases, with 7 bases lying between them. This CDR3 is CASSLDTHSNQPQHF. The CDR3 DNA follows: TGTGCCAGCAGCTTGGACACCCATAGCAATCAGCCCCAGCATTTT.

The chain joins TRBV5-1 to TRBJ2-3; D is perhaps TRBD2 (6 bases). CDR1 and CDR2 (germline): SGHRS, YFSETQ. V was clipped by 4 bases and J by 2 bases, with 14 bases between them. The length of the CDR3 is 15 residues. The CDR3, as DNA: TGCGCCAGCAGCAATCGGGACTGGAACACAGATACGCAGTATTTT. This codes for CASSNRDWNTDTQYF.

In its sample, this clonotype was seen a few times. The CDR3 DNA reads TGTGCCAGTAGTTGGGGCGCCCCAAGGAAGACAGATACGCAGTATTTT. As protein: CASSWGAPRKTDTQYF. This chain joins TRBV19 and TRBJ2-3; perhaps TRBD1 as D (5 bases). The CDR3 length is 16 residues. Germline CDR1 reads LNHDA; CDR2 reads SQIVND (reference sequence). Trimming pared 5 bases from V and 3 bases from J, leaving 18 bases between.

This clonotype was detected ten times or more. This chain joins TRBV2 and TRBJ2-1, with TRBD1 as a possible D gene (5 bases). V was trimmed by 8 bases and J by 8 bases, leaving 16 bases between them. Germline-derived CDR1 and CDR2 are SNHLY and FYNNEI. The CDR3 length is 13 residues. The CDR3 loop reads CASLSQGQDEQFF. In nucleotides, the CDR3 is TGTGCCAGCCTCTCCCAGGGTCAAGATGAGCAGTTCTTC. Filled out from reference TRBV2 and TRBJ2-1, the complete variable domain reads EPEVTQTPSHQVTQMGQEVILRCVPISNHLYFYWYRQILGQKVEFLVSFYNNEISEKSEIFDDQFSVERPDGSNFTLKIRSTKLEDSAMYFCASLSQGQDEQFFGPGTRLTVL.

There are many counts of this clonotype. The rearrangement joins TRBV4-2 to TRBJ1-1, with D uncertain. The CDR3 extends over 14 amino acids. V was pared by 3 bases and J by 0 bases, with 8 bases between. CDR1 and CDR2 from the germline V gene are LGHNA and YNFKEQ. CDR3 loop: CASSHAELNTEAFF. CDR3 DNA: TGTGCCAGCAGCCACGCGGAGTTGAACACTGAAGCTTTCTTT.

This clonotype was observed a few times. J is TRBJ1-1 and V is TRBV20-1; D is unresolved. The CDR3 length is 15 residues. Germline V gives CDR1 DFQATT, CDR2 SNEGSKA (reference sequence). Trimming removed 0 bases from V and 0 bases from J, with 11 bases in between. The CDR3 sequence: CSARDYRPMNTEAFF. The CDR3 DNA is TGCAGTGCTAGAGATTACCGCCCCATGAACACTGAAGCTTTCTTT.

This sequence joins TRBV19 and TRBJ1-5; 9 bases match TRBD1. The germline gives CDR1 LNHDA, CDR2 SQIVND (reference sequence). The CDR3 consists of 14 residues. V trimming: 6 bases; J trimming: 5 bases; junction bases outside the gene matches: 5. The CDR3 here is CASRHRGRDQPQHF. In nucleotides, the CDR3 is TGTGCCAGTAGGCACAGGGGGCGAGATCAGCCCCAGCATTTT.

This chain joins TRBV28 and TRBJ2-6, with a weak D call TRBD2 (5 bases). CDR1 and CDR2 (germline): MDHEN, SYDVKM. CDR3 size: 17 residues. V dropped 2 bases and J dropped 1 base, with 12 bases sitting between them. The CDR3: CASSLDSTGSGANVLTF. The CDR3, as DNA: TGTGCCAGCAGTTTAGATTCGACGGGGTCTGGGGCCAACGTCCTGACTTTC.

This chain joins TRBV9 and TRBJ2-2; D may correspond to TRBD1 or TRBD2 (5 bases each). Germline loops: CDR1 SGDLS, CDR2 YYNGEE. This CDR3 region has 16 residues. The V gene lost 5 bases and the J gene lost 0 bases, with 14 bases spanning the gap. CDR3 region: CASRSTGTANTGELFF. The DNA for the CDR3 is TGTGCCAGCAGGTCCACCGGGACGGCGAACACCGGGGAGCTGTTTTTT. Full variable domain (rest looked up from reference TRBV9 and TRBJ2-2): DSGVTQTPKHLITATGQRVTLRCSPRSGDLSVYWYQQSLDQGLQFLIQYYNGEERAKGNILERFSAQQFPDLHSELNLSSLELGDSALYFCASRSTGTANTGELFFGEGSRLTVL.

At least ten counts were recorded for this clonotype. The chain couples TRBV3-1 to TRBJ2-1, with a tentative D call TRBD2 (5 bases). This CDR3 contains 13 residues. Trimming pared 4 bases from V and 6 bases from J, leaving 10 bases between. CDR1 and CDR2 (germline): LGHDT, YNNKEL (reference sequence). In nucleotides, the CDR3 is TGTGCCAGCAGCCGTCGGGGAGCCAATGAGCAGTTCTTC. This translates into CASSRRGANEQFF.

The CDR3 spells CSAREGSGRAEDTQYF. The CDR3 DNA is TGCAGTGCTAGAGAAGGTAGCGGGAGGGCCGAAGATACGCAGTATTTT. The J gene is TRBJ2-3, the V gene TRBV20-1; TRBD2 aligns across 11 bases. From germline, CDR1 is DFQATT and CDR2 SNEGSKA (reference sequence). With V trimmed by 0 bases and J by 5 bases, 7 bases remained unmatched. This CDR3 is 16 amino acids long.

This chain connects TRBV6-2 or TRBV6-3 to TRBJ2-1; 11 bases agree with TRBD2. Losses at the gene ends were 5 bases for V and 7 bases for J; bases not matched to a gene: 7. The CDR3 runs to 15 residues. The germline V gene encodes CDR1 MNHEY and CDR2 SVGEGT. The CDR3 here is CASSPGLAGTNEQFF. For the CDR3, the DNA is TGTGCCAGCAGTCCCGGACTAGCGGGTACTAATGAGCAGTTCTTC.

At least ten counts were recorded for this clonotype. V usage is TRBV7-3 and J usage is TRBJ2-1; D is perhaps TRBD2 (6 bases). The CDR3 length is 13 residues. V was pared by 4 bases and J by 6 bases, with 10 bases between. Germline V lookup: CDR1 SGHTA, CDR2 FQGTGA. CDR3 sequence: CASSSGLTNEQFF. DNA for the CDR3: TGTGCCAGCAGCTCGGGACTTACCAATGAGCAGTTCTTC.

This clonotype was recorded many times. This chain links TRBV27 with TRBJ2-1; 7 positions agree with TRBD2. Germline-derived CDR1 and CDR2 are MNHEY and SMNVEV (reference sequence). The CDR3 runs to 19 residues. Germline trimming cut 7 bases from V and 6 bases from J; bases unmatched to any gene: 24. CDR3 DNA sequence: TGTGCCAGCACGCTATCCCAGGAAACTGGACTAGGTGGGGTCAATGAGCAGTTCTTC. Its protein product is CASTLSQETGLGGVNEQFF.

V usage is TRBV27 and J usage is TRBJ2-5; 7 bases align to TRBD2. V shed 3 bases and J 1 base; nucleotides not matched to a gene: 2. The CDR3 is 14 amino acids. Germline V CDR1 and CDR2: MNHEY, SMNVEV (reference sequence). This CDR3 reads CASSFRGVQETQYF. DNA of the CDR3: TGTGCCAGCAGTTTCCGGGGGGTCCAAGAGACCCAGTACTTC.

Only a few counts were recorded for this clonotype. The chain uses TRBV4-3 and TRBJ2-2; D gene uncertain. From germline, CDR1 is LGHNA and CDR2 YSLEER. The CDR3 loop spans 14 amino acids. The V end lost 0 bases, the J end lost 5 bases, and 7 bases lay between the germline ends. CDR3 amino acids: CASSQDIATGELFF. DNA for the CDR3: TGCGCCAGCAGCCAAGATATTGCAACCGGGGAGCTGTTTTTT.

This clonotype came up many times. V gene TRBV5-1 combines with J gene TRBJ2-7, with D possibly being TRBD2 (6 bases). The V gene lost 6 bases and the J gene lost 5 bases, with 15 bases spanning the gap. In germline, CDR1 is SGHRS, CDR2 YFSETQ. The CDR3 has 13 amino acids. CDR3 nucleotide sequence: TGCGCCAGCAAACTCGGGGGAAAGGACGAGCAGTACTTC. It codes for CASKLGGKDEQYF.

This clonotype was recorded at least ten times. This chain connects TRBV7-3 to TRBJ2-5; possible D gene TRBD2, 6 bases. Germline V gene data show CDR1 as SGHTA and CDR2 as FQGTGA. The V and J ends lost 2 bases and 5 bases respectively, with 12 bases between them. This CDR3 has 14 residues. The CDR3 DNA reads TGTGCCAGCAGCTTATCGGCGGGACCGGAGACCCAGTACTTC. Protein product: CASSLSAGPETQYF. The full variable domain, in which reference TRBV7-3 and TRBJ2-5 provide the parts outside the CDR3, is GAGVSQTPSNKVTEKGKYVELRCDPISGHTALYWYRQSLGQGPEFLIYFQGTGAADDSGLPNDRFFAVRPEGSVSTLKIQRTERGDSAVYLCASSLSAGPETQYFGPGTRLLVL.

This clonotype has more than one count but fewer than ten. The J gene is TRBJ2-6, the V gene TRBV10-3, with a possible D match to TRBD2 (6 bases). CDR3 length: 17 residues. From germline, CDR1 is ENHRY and CDR2 SYGVKD. Trimming shortened V by 10 bases and J by 1 base, and 20 bases separated the two germline ends. In DNA form, the CDR3 reads TGTGCCAGTGGTCGAGGCGGCGGGAATTCTGGGGCCAACGTCCTGACTTTC. Residues: CASGRGGGNSGANVLTF.

This clonotype came up many times. V and J are TRBV5-1 and TRBJ2-7; D may be TRBD1 (6 bases). Trimming shortened V by 4 bases and J by 2 bases, and 10 bases separated the two germline ends. The germline gives CDR1 SGHRS, CDR2 YFSETQ. The CDR3 runs 13 residues. This CDR3 reads CASSGGHAYEQYF. DNA for the CDR3: TGCGCCAGCAGCGGGGGACATGCCTACGAGCAGTACTTC.

In its sample, this clonotype was seen many times. The V and J genes are TRBV19 and TRBJ2-2; 10 nucleotides match TRBD2. V gave up 7 bases and J gave up 4 bases; unmatched junction bases: 18. Germline V gives CDR1 LNHDA, CDR2 SQIVND (reference sequence). This CDR3 contains 19 residues. As DNA, the CDR3 is TGTGCCAGTAACACCTCGTATTTTAGCGGGAGGTATATCACCGGGGAGCTGTTTTTT. Residues: CASNTSYFSGRYITGELFF. The full variable domain, completed using reference TRBV19 and TRBJ2-2, is DGGITQSPKYLFRKEGQNVTLSCEQNLNHDAMYWYRQDPGQGLRLIYYSQIVNDFQKGDIAEGYSVSREKKESFPLTVTSAQKNPTAFYLCASNTSYFSGRYITGELFFGEGSRLTVL.

This clonotype was counted many times. This chain uses TRBV12-3 or TRBV12-4 with TRBJ2-3; D is uncertain. CDR3 length equals 14 residues. Trimming shortened V by 11 bases and J by 0 bases, and 15 bases separated the two germline ends. CDR3 coding DNA: TGTGCCGCCAGGTGCAGACCTAGCACAGATACGCAGTATTTT. Encoded protein: CAARCRPSTDTQYF.